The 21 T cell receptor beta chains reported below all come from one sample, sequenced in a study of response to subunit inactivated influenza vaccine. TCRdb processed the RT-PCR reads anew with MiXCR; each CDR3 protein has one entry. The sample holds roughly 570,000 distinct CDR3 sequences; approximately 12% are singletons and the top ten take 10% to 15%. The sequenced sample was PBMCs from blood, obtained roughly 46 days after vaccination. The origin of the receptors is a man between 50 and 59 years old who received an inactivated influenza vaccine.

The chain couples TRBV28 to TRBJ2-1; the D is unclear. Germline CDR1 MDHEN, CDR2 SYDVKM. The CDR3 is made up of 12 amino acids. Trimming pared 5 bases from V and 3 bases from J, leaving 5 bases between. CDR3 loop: CASSPIYNEQFF. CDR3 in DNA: TGTGCCAGCAGTCCGATCTACAATGAGCAGTTCTTC.

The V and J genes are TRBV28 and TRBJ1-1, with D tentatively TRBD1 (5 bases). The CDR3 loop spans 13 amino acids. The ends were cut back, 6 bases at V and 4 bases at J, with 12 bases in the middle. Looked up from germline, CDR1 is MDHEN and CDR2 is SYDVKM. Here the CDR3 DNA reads TGTGCCAGCAGCGGTGGGGCAGGCACTGAAGCTTTCTTT. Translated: CASSGGAGTEAFF. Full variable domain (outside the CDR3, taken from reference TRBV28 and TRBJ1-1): DVKVTQSSRYLVKRTGEKVFLECVQDMDHENMFWYRQDPGLGLRLIYFSYDVKMKEKGDIPEGYSVSREKKERFSLILESASTNQTSMYLCASSGGAGTEAFFGQGTRLTVV.

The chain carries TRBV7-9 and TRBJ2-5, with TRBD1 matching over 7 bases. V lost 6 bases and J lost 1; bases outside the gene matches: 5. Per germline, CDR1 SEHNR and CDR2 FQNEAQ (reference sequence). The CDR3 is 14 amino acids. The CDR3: CASRSRDSQETQYF. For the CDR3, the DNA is TGTGCCAGCAGATCACGGGACAGCCAAGAGACCCAGTACTTC.

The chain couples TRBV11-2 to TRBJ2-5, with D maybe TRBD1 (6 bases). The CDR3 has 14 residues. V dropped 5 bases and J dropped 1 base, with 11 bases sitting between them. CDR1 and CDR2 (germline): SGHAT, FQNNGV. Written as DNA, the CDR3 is TGTGCCAGCAGCAGACAGGCGGGCCAAGAGACCCAGTACTTC. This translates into CASSRQAGQETQYF.

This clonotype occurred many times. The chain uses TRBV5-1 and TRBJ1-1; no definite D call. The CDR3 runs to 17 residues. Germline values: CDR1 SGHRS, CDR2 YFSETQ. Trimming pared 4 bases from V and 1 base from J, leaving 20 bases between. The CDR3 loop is CASSPGGQLLSNTEAFF. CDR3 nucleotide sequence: TGCGCCAGCAGCCCTGGAGGCCAGTTGTTATCGAACACTGAAGCTTTCTTT.

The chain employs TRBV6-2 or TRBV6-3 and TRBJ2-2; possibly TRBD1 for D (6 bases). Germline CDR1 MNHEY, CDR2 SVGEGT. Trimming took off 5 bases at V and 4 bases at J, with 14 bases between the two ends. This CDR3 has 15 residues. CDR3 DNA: TGTGCCAGCAGTCTCCACAGGGTGCGCACCGGGGAGCTGTTTTTT. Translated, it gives CASSLHRVRTGELFF.

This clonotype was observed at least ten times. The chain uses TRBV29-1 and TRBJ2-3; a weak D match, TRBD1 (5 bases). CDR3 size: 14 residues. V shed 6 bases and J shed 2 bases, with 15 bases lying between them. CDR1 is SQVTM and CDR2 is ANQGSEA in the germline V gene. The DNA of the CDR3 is TGCAGCGTCCGACAGAACCCTTTCACAGATACGCAGTATTTT. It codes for CSVRQNPFTDTQYF.

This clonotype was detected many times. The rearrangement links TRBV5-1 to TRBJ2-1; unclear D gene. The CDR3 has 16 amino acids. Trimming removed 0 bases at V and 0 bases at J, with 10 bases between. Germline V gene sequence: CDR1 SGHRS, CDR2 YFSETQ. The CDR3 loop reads CASSLVNLGSYNEQFF. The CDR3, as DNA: TGCGCCAGCAGCTTGGTAAACCTAGGCTCCTACAATGAGCAGTTCTTC. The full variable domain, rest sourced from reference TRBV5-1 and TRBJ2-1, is KAGVTQTPRYLIKTRGQQVTLSCSPISGHRSVSWYQQTPGQGLQFLFEYFSETQRNKGNFPGRFSGRQFSNSRSEMNVSTLELGDSALYLCASSLVNLGSYNEQFFGPGTRLTVL.

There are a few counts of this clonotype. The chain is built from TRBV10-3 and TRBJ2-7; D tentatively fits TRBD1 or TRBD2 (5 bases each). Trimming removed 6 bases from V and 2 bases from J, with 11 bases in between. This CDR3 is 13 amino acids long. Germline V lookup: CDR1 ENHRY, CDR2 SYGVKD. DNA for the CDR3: TGTGCCATCAGCGGGACGGACACCTACGAGCAGTACTTC. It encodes CAISGTDTYEQYF.

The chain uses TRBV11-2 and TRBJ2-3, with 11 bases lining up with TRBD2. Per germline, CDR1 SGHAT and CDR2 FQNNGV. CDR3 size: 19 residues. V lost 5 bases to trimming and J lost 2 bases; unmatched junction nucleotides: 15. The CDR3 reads CASSHRTSGGVSLTDTQYF. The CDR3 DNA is TGTGCCAGCAGCCACAGAACTAGCGGGGGAGTATCCCTCACAGATACGCAGTATTTT.

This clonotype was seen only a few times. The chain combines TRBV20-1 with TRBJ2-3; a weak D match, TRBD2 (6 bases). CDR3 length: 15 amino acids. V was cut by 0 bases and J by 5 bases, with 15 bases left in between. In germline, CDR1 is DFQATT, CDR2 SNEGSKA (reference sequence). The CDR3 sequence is CSARDFRGVVDTQYF. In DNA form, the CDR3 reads TGCAGTGCTAGAGATTTCCGCGGGGTAGTAGATACGCAGTATTTT.

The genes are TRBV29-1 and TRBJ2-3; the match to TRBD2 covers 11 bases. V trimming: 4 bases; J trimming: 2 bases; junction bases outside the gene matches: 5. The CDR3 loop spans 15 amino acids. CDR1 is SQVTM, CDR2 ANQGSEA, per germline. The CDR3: CSVGPGLAATDTQYF. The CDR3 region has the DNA TGCAGCGTTGGACCGGGACTAGCGGCCACAGATACGCAGTATTTT.

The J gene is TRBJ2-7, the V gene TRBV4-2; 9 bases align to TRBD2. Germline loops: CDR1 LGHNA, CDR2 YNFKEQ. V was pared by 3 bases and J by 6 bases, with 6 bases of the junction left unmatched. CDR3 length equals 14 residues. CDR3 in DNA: TGTGCCAGCAGCCAGCCCGGGACTAGCAGCGAGCAGTACTTC. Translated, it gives CASSQPGTSSEQYF.

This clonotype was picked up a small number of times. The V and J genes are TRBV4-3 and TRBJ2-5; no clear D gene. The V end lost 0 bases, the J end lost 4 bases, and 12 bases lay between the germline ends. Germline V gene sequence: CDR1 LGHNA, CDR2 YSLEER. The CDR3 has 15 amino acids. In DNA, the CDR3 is TGCGCCAGCAGCCAAGATGCGGAGCGTGGAGAGACCCAGTACTTC. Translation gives CASSQDAERGETQYF.

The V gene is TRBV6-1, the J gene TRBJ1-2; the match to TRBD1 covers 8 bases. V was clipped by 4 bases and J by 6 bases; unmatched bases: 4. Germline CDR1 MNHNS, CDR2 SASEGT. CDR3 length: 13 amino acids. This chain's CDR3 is CASSGTGRDGYTF. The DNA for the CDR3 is TGTGCCAGCAGTGGGACAGGGAGGGATGGCTACACCTTC.

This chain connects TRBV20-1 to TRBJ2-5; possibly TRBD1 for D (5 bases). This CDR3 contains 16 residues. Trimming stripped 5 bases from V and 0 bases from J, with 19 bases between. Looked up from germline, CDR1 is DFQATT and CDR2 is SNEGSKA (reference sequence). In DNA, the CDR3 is TGCAGTGCTTACCGATCGGACAACCGGTACCAAGAGACCCAGTACTTC. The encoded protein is CSAYRSDNRYQETQYF.

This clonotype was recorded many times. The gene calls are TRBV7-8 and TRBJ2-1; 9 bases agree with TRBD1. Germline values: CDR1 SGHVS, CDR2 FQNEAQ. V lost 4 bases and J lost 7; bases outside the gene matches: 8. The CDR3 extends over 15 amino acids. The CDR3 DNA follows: TGTGCCAGCAGCTCGGGACAGGGTAAAGGGAATGAGCAGTTCTTC. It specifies CASSSGQGKGNEQFF.

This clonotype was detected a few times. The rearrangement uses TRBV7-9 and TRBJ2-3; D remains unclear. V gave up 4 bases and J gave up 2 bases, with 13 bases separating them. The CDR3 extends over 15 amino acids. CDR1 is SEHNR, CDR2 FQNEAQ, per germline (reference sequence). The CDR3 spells CASSYGSLHTDTQYF. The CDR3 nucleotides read TGTGCCAGCAGCTACGGAAGCCTGCACACAGATACGCAGTATTTT.

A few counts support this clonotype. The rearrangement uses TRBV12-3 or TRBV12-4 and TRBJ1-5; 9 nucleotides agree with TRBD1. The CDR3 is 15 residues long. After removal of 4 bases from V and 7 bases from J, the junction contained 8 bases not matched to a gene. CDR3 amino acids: CASSSQGAVGQPQHF. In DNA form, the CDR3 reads TGTGCCAGCAGTTCACAGGGGGCCGTAGGACAGCCCCAGCATTTT.

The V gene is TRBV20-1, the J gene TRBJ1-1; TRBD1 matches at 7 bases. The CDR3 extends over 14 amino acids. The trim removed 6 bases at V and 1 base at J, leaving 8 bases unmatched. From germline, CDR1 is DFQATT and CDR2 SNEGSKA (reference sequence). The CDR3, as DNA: TGCAGTGCCCGACAGGGAGGGCCGAACACTGAAGCTTTCTTT. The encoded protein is CSARQGGPNTEAFF.

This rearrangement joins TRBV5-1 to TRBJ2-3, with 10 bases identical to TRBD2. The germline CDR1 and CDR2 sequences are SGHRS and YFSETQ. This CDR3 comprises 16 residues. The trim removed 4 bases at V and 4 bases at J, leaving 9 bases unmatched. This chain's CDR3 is CASSPLAGVGPDTQYF. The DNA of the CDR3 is TGCGCCAGCAGCCCCCTAGCGGGAGTGGGCCCAGATACGCAGTATTTT.